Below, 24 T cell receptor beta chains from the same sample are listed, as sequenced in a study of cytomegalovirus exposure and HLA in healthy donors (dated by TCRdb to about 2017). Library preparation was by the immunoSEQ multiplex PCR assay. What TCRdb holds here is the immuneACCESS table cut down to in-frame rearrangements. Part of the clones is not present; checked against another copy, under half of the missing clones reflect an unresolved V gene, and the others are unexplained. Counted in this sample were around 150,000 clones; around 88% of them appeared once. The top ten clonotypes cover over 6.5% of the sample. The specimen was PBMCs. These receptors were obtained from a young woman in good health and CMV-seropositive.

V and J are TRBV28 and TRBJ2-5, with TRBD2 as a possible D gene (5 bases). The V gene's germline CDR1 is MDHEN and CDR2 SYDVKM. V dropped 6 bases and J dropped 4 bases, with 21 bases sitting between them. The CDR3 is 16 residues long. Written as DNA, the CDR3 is TGTGCCAGCAGGCCTGCCCGGAGGACCCGAAGAGAGACCCAGTACTTC. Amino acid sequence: CASRPARRTRRETQYF.

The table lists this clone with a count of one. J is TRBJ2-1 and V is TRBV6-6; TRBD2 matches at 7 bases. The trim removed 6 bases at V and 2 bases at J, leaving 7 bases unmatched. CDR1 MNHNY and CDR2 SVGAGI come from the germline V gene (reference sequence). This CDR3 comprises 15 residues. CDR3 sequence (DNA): TGTGCCAGCAGGGTGCGGGAGAGGGCCTACAATGAGCAGTTCTTC. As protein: CASRVRERAYNEQFF.

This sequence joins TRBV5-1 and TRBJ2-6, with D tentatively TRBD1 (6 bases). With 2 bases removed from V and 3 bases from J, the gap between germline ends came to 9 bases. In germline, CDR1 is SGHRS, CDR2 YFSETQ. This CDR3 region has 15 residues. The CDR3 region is CASSLPGDGANVLTF. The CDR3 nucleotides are TGCGCCAGCAGCTTACCAGGGGATGGGGCCAACGTCCTGACTTTC.

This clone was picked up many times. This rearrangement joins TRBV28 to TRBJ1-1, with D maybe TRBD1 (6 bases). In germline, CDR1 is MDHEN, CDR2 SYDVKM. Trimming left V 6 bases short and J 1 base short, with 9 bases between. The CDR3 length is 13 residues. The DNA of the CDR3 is TGTGCCAGCAGGTGGACAGAGAACACTGAAGCTTTCTTT. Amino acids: CASRWTENTEAFF.

The CDR3 loop is CASNSGAGYGYTF. Written as DNA, the CDR3 is TGTGCCAGCAATAGTGGGGCTGGCTATGGCTACACCTTC. V and J are TRBV27 and TRBJ1-2; perhaps TRBD1 as D (5 bases). Trimming took 7 bases from V and 4 from J, leaving 13 bases between them. This CDR3 is built from 13 residues. Per germline, CDR1 MNHEY and CDR2 SMNVEV (reference sequence).

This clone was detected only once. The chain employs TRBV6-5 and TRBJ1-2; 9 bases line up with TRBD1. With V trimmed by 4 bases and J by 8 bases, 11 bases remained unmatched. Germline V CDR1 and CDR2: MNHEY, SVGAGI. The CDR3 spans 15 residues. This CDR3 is CASSLAGQGSWGYTF. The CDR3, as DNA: TGTGCCAGCAGTTTGGCGGGACAGGGAAGTTGGGGCTACACCTTC.

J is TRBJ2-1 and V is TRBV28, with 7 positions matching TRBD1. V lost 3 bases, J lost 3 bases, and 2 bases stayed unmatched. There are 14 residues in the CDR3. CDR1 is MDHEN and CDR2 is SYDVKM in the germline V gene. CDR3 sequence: CASSLAGGYNEQFF. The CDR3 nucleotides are TGTGCCAGCAGTTTGGCAGGGGGCTACAATGAGCAGTTCTTC. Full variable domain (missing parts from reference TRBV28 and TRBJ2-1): DVKVTQSSRYLVKRTGEKVFLECVQDMDHENMFWYRQDPGLGLRLIYFSYDVKMKEKGDIPEGYSVSREKKERFSLILESASTNQTSMYLCASSLAGGYNEQFFGPGTRLTVL.

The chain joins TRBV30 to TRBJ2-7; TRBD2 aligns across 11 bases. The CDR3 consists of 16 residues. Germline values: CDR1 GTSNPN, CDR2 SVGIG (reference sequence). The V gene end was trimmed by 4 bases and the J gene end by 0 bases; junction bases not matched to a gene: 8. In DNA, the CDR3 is TGTGCCTGGAACGGGGGGACTAGCGGAACCTCCTACGAGCAGTACTTC. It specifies CAWNGGTSGTSYEQYF.

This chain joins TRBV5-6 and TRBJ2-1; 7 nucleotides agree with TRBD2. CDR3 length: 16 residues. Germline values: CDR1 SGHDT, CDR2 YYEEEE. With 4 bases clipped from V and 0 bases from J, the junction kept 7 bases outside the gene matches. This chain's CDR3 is CASSRKSGTSYNEQFF. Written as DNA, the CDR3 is TGTGCCAGCAGCCGGAAGAGCGGGACCTCCTACAATGAGCAGTTCTTC.

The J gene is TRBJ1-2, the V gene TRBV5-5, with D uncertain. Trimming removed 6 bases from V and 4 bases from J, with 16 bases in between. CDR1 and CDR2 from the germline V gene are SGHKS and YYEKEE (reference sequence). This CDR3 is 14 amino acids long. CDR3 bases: TGTGCCAGCACCCCCGCGTTCCCCGCCTATGGCTACACCTTC. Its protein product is CASTPAFPAYGYTF.

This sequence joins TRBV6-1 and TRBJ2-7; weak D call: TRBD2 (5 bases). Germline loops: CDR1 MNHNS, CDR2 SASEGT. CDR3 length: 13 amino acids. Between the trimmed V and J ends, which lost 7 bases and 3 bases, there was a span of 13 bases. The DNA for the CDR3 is TGTGCCAGCAACCTCGCACGGGACTACGAGCAGTACTTC. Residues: CASNLARDYEQYF.

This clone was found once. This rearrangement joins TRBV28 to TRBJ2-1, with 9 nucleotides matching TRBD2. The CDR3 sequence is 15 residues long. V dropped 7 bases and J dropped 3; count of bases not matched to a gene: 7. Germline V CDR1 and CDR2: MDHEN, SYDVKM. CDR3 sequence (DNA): TGTGCCAGCAACGAGCGGGGGGTCCACTACAATGAGCAGTTCTTC. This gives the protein CASNERGVHYNEQFF.

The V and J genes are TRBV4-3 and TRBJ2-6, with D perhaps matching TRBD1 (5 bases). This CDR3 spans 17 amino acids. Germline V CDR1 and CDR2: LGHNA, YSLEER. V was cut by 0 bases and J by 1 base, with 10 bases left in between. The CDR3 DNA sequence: TGCGCCAGCAGCCAAGATGCATCAGGGTCTGGGGCCAACGTCCTGACTTTC. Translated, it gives CASSQDASGSGANVLTF.

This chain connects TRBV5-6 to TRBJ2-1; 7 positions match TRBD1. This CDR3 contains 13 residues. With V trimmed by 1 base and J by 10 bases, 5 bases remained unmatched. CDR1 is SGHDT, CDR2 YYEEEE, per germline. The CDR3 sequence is CASSLSDRDEQFF. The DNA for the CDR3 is TGTGCCAGCAGCTTGTCCGACAGGGACGAGCAGTTCTTC.

The CDR3 loop reads CASRGVATLTDTQYF. CDR3 coding DNA: TGTGCCAGCAGAGGCGTAGCGACGCTCACAGATACGCAGTATTTT. The chain joins TRBV2 to TRBJ2-3; perhaps TRBD2 as D (5 bases). The germline V gene has CDR1 SNHLY and CDR2 FYNNEI. Trimming pared 6 bases from V and 2 bases from J, leaving 15 bases between. The CDR3 covers 15 residues.

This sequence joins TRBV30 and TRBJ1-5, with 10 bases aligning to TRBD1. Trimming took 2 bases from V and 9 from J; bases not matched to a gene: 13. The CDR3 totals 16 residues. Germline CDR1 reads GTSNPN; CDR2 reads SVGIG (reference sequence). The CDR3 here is CAWSTGTGAAGGPQHF. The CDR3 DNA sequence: TGTGCCTGGAGTACCGGGACAGGGGCCGCGGGGGGGCCCCAGCATTTT.

CDR3 nucleotides: TGTGCCAGTAGTACCCCGGGAATCGGTGAGCAGTTCTTC. Protein sequence: CASSTPGIGEQFF. The V gene is TRBV19, the J gene TRBJ2-1; D might be TRBD2 (5 bases). V was clipped by 4 bases and J by 9 bases, with 13 bases between them. CDR1 LNHDA and CDR2 SQIVND come from the germline V gene (reference sequence). The CDR3 totals 13 residues.

CDR3 region: CASTQTGQTNYGYTF. CDR3 nucleotide sequence: TGTGCCAGCACTCAGACGGGACAGACTAACTATGGCTACACCTTC. V and J are TRBV9 and TRBJ1-2, with 7 bases that match TRBD1. Germline V lookup: CDR1 SGDLS, CDR2 YYNGEE. CDR3 length: 15 amino acids. V was clipped by 6 bases and J by 0 bases; unmatched bases: 8.

The CDR3: CASSFSNSPLHF. DNA of the CDR3: TGTGCCAGCAGTTTTAGTAATTCACCCCTCCACTTT. V usage is TRBV28 and J usage is TRBJ1-6; unclear D gene. The CDR3 runs 12 residues. Germline V gene sequence: CDR1 MDHEN, CDR2 SYDVKM. V dropped 3 bases and J dropped 6 bases, with 3 bases sitting between them.

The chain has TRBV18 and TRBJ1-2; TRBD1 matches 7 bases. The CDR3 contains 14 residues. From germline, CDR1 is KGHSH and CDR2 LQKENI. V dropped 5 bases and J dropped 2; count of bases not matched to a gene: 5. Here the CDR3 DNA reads TGTGCCAGCTCATCAGGGGGTTGGAACTATGGCTACACCTTC. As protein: CASSSGGWNYGYTF.

Here the CDR3 DNA reads TGTGCCAGCACCTTTCCCCCCGGAGGCTCCTACGAGCAGTACTTC. Translating gives CASTFPPGGSYEQYF. J is TRBJ2-5 and V is TRBV2, with D possibly being TRBD2 (5 bases). The DNA end favors TRBJ2-7, so the J call may be wrong. Looked up from germline, CDR1 is SNHLY and CDR2 is FYNNEI. CDR3 length equals 15 residues.

The CDR3 DNA follows: TGTGCCAGTAGCCAGGGACTAGCGGGAGGGTTCCAAGAGACCCAGTACTTC. Its translation is CASSQGLAGGFQETQYF. The chain is built from TRBV19 and TRBJ2-5, with 16 nucleotides matching TRBD2. With 6 bases clipped from V and 1 base from J, the junction kept 5 bases outside the gene matches. CDR1 is LNHDA, CDR2 SQIVND, per germline (reference sequence). The CDR3 has 17 residues. The whole variable domain, remainder taken from reference TRBV19 and TRBJ2-5, is DGGITQSPKYLFRKEGQNVTLSCEQNLNHDAMYWYRQDPGQGLRLIYYSQIVNDFQKGDIAEGYSVSREKKESFPLTVTSAQKNPTAFYLCASSQGLAGGFQETQYFGPGTRLLVL.

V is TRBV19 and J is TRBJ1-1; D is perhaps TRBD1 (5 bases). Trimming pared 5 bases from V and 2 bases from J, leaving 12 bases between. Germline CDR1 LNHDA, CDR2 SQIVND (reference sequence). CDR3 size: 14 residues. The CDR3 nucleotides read TGTGCCAGTAGTCCCCGGGGGGAAAACACTGAAGCTTTCTTT. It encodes CASSPRGENTEAFF.

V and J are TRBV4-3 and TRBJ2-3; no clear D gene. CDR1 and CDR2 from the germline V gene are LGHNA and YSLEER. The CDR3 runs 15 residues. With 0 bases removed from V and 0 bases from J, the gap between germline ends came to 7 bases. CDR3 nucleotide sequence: TGCGCCAGCAGCCAAGAAGCCTCTAGCACAGATACGCAGTATTTT. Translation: CASSQEASSTDTQYF.